The 2 T cell receptor beta chains listed next were all sequenced from one sample in a study of blood T cells in healthy people across ages. Using a J-beta primer mix together with a sample-barcoded 5' primer, a second PCR was run for roughly 6 to 12 cycles. TCRdb reprocessed the 5' RACE reads via MiXCR and lists one record per CDR3 protein. This sample has approximately 880,000 distinct CDR3 sequences, with around 48% found just once. The sequenced sample was blood. The origin of the receptors is a man aged 30 to 45 in good health.

This clonotype was recorded a few times. J is TRBJ2-7 and V is TRBV3-1; D is perhaps TRBD2 (6 bases). Germline CDR1 and CDR2: LGHDT and YNNKEL (reference sequence). The CDR3 sequence is 16 residues long. Deletions cut 2 bases from V and 4 bases from J, with 18 bases between. This CDR3 reads CASSQWRGTSLYEQYF. DNA of the CDR3: TGTGCCAGCAGCCAATGGAGAGGAACTAGCCTATACGAGCAGTACTTC.

The V call is TRBV5-1, the J call TRBJ1-2; D ambiguous. Germline V gives CDR1 SGHRS, CDR2 YFSETQ. This CDR3 spans 13 amino acids. The V end lost 5 bases, the J end lost 4 bases, and 12 bases lay between the germline ends. In DNA, the CDR3 is TGCGCCAGCAGTTCTGCAGGAGTCTATGGCTACACCTTC. Its translation: CASSSAGVYGYTF.